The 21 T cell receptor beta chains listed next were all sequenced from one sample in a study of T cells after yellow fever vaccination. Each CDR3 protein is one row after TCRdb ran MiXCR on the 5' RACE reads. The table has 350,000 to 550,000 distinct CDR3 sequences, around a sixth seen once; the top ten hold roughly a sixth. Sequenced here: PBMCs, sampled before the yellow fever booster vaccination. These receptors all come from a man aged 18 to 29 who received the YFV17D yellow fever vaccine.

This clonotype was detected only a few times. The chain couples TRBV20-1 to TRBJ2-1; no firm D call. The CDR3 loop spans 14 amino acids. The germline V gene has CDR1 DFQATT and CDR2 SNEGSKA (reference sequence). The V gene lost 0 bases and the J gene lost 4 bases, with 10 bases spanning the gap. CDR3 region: CSARDGTQYNEQFF. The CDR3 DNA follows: TGCAGTGCTAGAGATGGTACTCAGTACAATGAGCAGTTCTTC.

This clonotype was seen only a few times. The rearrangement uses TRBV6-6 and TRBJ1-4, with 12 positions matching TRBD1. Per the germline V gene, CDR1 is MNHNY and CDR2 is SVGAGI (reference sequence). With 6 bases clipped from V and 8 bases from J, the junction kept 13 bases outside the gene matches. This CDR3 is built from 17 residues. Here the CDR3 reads CASRPLGQGAGREKLFF. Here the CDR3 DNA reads TGTGCCAGCAGACCCTTGGGACAGGGGGCCGGAAGGGAAAAACTGTTTTTT.

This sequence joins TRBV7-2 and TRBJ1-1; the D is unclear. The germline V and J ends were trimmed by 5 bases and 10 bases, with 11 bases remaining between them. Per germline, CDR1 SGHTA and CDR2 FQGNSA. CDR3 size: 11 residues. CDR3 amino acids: CASSPTDRAFF. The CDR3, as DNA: TGTGCCAGCAGCCCTACCGATCGAGCTTTCTTT.

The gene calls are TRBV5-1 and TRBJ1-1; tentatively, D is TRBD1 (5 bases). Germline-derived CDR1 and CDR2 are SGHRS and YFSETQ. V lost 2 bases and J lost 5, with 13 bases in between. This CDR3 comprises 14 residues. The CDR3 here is CASSFQGSMTEAFF. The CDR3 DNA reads TGCGCCAGCAGCTTTCAGGGTTCGATGACTGAAGCTTTCTTT. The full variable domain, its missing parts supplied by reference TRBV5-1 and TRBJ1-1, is KAGVTQTPRYLIKTRGQQVTLSCSPISGHRSVSWYQQTPGQGLQFLFEYFSETQRNKGNFPGRFSGRQFSNSRSEMNVSTLELGDSALYLCASSFQGSMTEAFFGQGTRLTVV.

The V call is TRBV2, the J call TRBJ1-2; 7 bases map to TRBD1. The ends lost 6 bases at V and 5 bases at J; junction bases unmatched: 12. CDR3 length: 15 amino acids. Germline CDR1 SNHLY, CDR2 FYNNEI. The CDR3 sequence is CASSARQGQFYGYTF. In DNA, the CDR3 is TGTGCCAGCAGCGCTCGACAGGGCCAATTTTATGGCTACACCTTC. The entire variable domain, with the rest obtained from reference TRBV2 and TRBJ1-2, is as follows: EPEVTQTPSHQVTQMGQEVILRCVPISNHLYFYWYRQILGQKVEFLVSFYNNEISEKSEIFDDQFSVERPDGSNFTLKIRSTKLEDSAMYFCASSARQGQFYGYTFGSGTRLTVV.

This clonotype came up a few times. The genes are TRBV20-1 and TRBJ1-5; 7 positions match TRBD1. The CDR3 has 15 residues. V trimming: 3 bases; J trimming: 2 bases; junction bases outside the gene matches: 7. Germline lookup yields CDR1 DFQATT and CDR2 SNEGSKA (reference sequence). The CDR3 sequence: CSASSGQLRNQPQHF. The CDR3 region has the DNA TGCAGTGCTAGTTCGGGACAGCTTCGCAATCAGCCCCAGCATTTT.

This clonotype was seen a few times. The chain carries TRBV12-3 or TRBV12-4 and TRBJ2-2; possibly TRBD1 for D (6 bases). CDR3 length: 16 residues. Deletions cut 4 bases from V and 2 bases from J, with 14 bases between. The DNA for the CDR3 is TGTGCCAGCAGTTCCTCCCGGACAGCAAACACCGGGGAGCTGTTTTTT. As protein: CASSSSRTANTGELFF.

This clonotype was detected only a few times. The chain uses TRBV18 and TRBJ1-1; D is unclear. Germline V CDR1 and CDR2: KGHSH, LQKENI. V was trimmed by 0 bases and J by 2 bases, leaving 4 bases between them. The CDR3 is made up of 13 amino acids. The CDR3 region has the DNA TGTGCCAGCTCACCACCGACAAACACTGAAGCTTTCTTT. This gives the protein CASSPPTNTEAFF.

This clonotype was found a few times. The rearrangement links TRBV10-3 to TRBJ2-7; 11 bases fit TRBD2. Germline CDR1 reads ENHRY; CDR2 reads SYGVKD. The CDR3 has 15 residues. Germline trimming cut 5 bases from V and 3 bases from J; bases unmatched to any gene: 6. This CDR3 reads CAISPETSGNYEQYV. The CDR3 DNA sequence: TGTGCCATCAGTCCCGAGACTAGCGGGAACTACGAGCAGTACGTC.

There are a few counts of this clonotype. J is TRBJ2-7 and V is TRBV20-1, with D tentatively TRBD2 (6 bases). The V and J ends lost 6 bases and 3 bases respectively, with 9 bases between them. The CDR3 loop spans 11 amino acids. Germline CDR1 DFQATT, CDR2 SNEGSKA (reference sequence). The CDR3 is CSAGGDYEQYF. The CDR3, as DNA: TGCAGTGCGGGGGGTGACTACGAGCAGTACTTC.

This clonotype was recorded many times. CDR3 coding DNA: TGCAGTGCTAGGCGACAGGGGAATGAAAAACTGTTTTTT. As protein: CSARRQGNEKLFF. The V gene is TRBV20-1, the J gene TRBJ1-4; TRBD1 aligns across 8 bases. Germline assignment: CDR1 DFQATT and CDR2 SNEGSKA (reference sequence). V dropped 3 bases and J dropped 5; count of bases not matched to a gene: 2. The CDR3 is made up of 13 amino acids.

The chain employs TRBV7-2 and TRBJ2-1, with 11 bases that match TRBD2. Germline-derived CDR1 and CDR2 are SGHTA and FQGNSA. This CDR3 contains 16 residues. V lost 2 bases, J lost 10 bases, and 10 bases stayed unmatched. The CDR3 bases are TGTGCCAGCAGCTTATTGCCGCTAGCGGGGGGCACAGAGCAGTTCTTC. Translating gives CASSLLPLAGGTEQFF.

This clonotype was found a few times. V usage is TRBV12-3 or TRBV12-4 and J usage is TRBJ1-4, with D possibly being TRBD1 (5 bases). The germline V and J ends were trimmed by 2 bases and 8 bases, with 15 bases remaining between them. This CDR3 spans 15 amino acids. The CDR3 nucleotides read TGTGCCAGCAGTTTATTTTCGGGGGTAGGAGAAAAACTGTTTTTT. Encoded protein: CASSLFSGVGEKLFF.

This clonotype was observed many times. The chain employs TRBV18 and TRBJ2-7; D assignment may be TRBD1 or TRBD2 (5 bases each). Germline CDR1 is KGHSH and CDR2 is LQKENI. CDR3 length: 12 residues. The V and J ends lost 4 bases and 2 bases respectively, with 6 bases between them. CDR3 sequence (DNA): TGTGCCAGCTCACAGGGACCCTACGAGCAGTACTTC. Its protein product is CASSQGPYEQYF.

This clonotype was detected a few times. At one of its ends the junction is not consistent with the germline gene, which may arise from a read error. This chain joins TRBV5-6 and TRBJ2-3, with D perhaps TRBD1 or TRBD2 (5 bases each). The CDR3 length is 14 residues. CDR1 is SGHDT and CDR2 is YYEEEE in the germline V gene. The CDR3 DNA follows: TGTGCTAGCAGCTTGGGACCCTTCACAGATACGCAGTATTTT. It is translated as CASSLGPFTDTQYF.

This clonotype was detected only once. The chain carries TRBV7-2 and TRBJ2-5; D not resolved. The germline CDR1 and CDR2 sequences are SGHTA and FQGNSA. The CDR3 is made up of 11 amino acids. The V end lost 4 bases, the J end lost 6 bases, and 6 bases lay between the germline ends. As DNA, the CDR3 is TGTGCCAGCAGCTCCTTCCAGACCCAGTACTTC. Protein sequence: CASSSFQTQYF.

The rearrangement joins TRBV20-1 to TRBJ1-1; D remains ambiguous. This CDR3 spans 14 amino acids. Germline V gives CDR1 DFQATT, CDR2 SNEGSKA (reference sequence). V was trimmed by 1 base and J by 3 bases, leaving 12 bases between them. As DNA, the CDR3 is TGCAGTGCTAGAGCCATGGGGTCGGACACTGAAGCTTTCTTT. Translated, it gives CSARAMGSDTEAFF.

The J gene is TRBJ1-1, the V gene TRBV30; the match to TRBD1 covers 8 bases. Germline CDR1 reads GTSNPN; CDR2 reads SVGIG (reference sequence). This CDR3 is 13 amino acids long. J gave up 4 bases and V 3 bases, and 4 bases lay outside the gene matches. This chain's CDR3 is CAWRRTGTTEAFF. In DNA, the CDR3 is TGTGCCTGGAGGAGGACAGGGACCACTGAAGCTTTCTTT.

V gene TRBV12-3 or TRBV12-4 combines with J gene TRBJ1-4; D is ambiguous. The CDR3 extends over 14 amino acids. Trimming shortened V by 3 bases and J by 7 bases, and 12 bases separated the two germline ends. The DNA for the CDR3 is TGTGCCAGCAGTTTGGGTGAAGGCCTTGAAAAACTGTTTTTT. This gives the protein CASSLGEGLEKLFF.

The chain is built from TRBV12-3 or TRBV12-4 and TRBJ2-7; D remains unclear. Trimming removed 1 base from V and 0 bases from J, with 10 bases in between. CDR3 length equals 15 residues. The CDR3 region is CASSLGHSDSYEQYF. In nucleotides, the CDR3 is TGTGCCAGCAGTTTAGGTCACTCCGACTCCTACGAGCAGTACTTC.

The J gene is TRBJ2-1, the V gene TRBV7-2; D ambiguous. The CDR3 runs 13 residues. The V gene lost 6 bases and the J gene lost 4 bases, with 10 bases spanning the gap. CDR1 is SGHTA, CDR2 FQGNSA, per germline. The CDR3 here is CASSPYMYNEQFF. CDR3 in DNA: TGTGCCAGCAGTCCGTACATGTACAATGAGCAGTTCTTC.